The 26 T cell receptor beta chains in this list originate from one sample, sequenced in a study of blood T cell repertoires in COVID-19. TCRdb's copy holds only in-frame clones and misses some; the assay was immunoSEQ multiplex PCR. The table shows approximately 140,000 clones, with 80% to 90% occurring only once. The sequencing input was peripheral blood. The receptor set was obtained from a man between 65 and 80 years old with acute or convalescent COVID-19.

Written as DNA, the CDR3 is TGTGCCACCAGCAGAGACCCCCGAGATAATTCACCCCTCCACTTT. Translation gives CATSRDPRDNSPLHF. J is TRBJ1-6 and V is TRBV15; the D is unclear. The V end was cut by 0 bases, the J end by 5 bases, with 8 bases between. The CDR3 sequence is 15 residues long. Germline V CDR1 and CDR2: LNHNV, YYDKDF (reference sequence).

The genes are TRBV14 and TRBJ2-7; 7 bases align to TRBD2. Germline CDR1 reads SGHDN; CDR2 reads FVKESK. The CDR3 is 16 residues long. J gave up 0 bases and V 1 base, and 6 bases lay outside the gene matches. The CDR3 coding sequence is TGTGCCAGCAGCCAAGGGGAGGGAAAGGGCTCCTACGAGCAGTACTTC. It codes for CASSQGEGKGSYEQYF. The whole variable domain, filled in from reference TRBV14 and TRBJ2-7, reads EAGVTQFPSHSVIEKGQTVTLRCDPISGHDNLYWYRRVMGKEIKFLLHFVKESKQDESGMPNNRFLAERTGGTYSTLKVQPAELEDSGVYFCASSQGEGKGSYEQYFGPGTRLTVT.

The chain uses TRBV7-3 and TRBJ2-2; TRBD1 is a possible D gene (5 bases). This CDR3 comprises 13 residues. V was clipped by 5 bases and J by 6 bases, with 10 bases between them. Germline V lookup: CDR1 SGHTA, CDR2 FQGTGA. The CDR3 DNA reads as TGTGCCAGCAGCCTAAAGGGGTCCGGGGAGCTGTTTTTT. Translated, it gives CASSLKGSGELFF.

This clone was detected once. The gene calls are TRBV18 and TRBJ2-7; 7 bases are a match to TRBD1. Losses at the gene ends were 2 bases for V and 4 bases for J; bases not matched to a gene: 5. Germline V gene data show CDR1 as KGHSH and CDR2 as LQKENI. The CDR3 runs 14 residues. DNA for the CDR3: TGTGCCAGCTCACCAGTCACAGGGGAGTACGAGCAGTACTTC. Its translation: CASSPVTGEYEQYF.

Only a few counts were recorded for this clone. The V gene is TRBV25-1, the J gene TRBJ1-1; 8 nucleotides match TRBD1. With V trimmed by 1 base and J by 9 bases, 7 bases remained unmatched. This CDR3 is 14 amino acids long. Germline V lookup: CDR1 MGHDK, CDR2 SYGVNS. The DNA for the CDR3 is TGTGCCAGCAGTGAATCCGGGACAGGAGGCAAAGCTTTCTTT. Translation gives CASSESGTGGKAFF. The complete variable domain, with remaining parts taken from reference TRBV25-1 and TRBJ1-1, reads EADIYQTPRYLVIGTGKKITLECSQTMGHDKMYWYQQDPGMELHLIHYSYGVNSTEKGDLSSESTVSRIRTEHFPLTLESARPSHTSQYLCASSESGTGGKAFFGQGTRLTVV.

The chain is built from TRBV28 and TRBJ2-1, with 13 positions matching TRBD2. Trimming removed 6 bases from V and 6 bases from J; junction bases left unmatched: 5. CDR3 length: 15 amino acids. Germline CDR1 is MDHEN and CDR2 is SYDVKM. CDR3 nucleotide sequence: TGTGCCAGCAGACTAGCGGGAGGGCCCCCCAATGAGCAGTTCTTC. Residues: CASRLAGGPPNEQFF.

CDR3 residues: CASTLRTSGSNEQFF. The CDR3 bases are TGTGCCAGCACCCTCCGGACTAGCGGGAGTAATGAGCAGTTCTTC. The chain recombines TRBV27 with TRBJ2-1; 13 bases are shared with TRBD2. CDR1 is MNHEY, CDR2 SMNVEV, per germline (reference sequence). The CDR3 consists of 15 residues. The trim removed 7 bases at V and 7 bases at J, leaving 7 bases unmatched.

This clone was picked up one time. The chain links TRBV19 to TRBJ2-7; TRBD2 agrees at 12 bases. V gave up 6 bases and J gave up 3 bases; unmatched junction bases: 6. Germline CDR1 LNHDA, CDR2 SQIVND (reference sequence). The CDR3 is 15 residues long. The CDR3 sequence is CASSPWTSGDYEQYF. The CDR3 coding sequence is TGTGCCAGTAGCCCTTGGACTAGCGGGGACTACGAGCAGTACTTC. The full variable domain, completed using reference TRBV19 and TRBJ2-7, is DGGITQSPKYLFRKEGQNVTLSCEQNLNHDAMYWYRQDPGQGLRLIYYSQIVNDFQKGDIAEGYSVSREKKESFPLTVTSAQKNPTAFYLCASSPWTSGDYEQYFGPGTRLTVT.

The V and J genes are TRBV4-2 and TRBJ1-2; 7 bases map to TRBD1. The germline V gene has CDR1 LGHNA and CDR2 YNFKEQ. This CDR3 spans 15 amino acids. After removal of 0 bases from V and 3 bases from J, the junction contained 4 bases not matched to a gene. The CDR3: CASSQDRGGHYGYTF. CDR3 in DNA: TGTGCCAGCAGCCAAGATCGAGGGGGCCACTATGGCTACACCTTC.

The chain carries TRBV6-1 and TRBJ2-1; 8 bases map to TRBD1. Germline CDR1 is MNHNS and CDR2 is SASEGT. After removal of 3 bases from V and 0 bases from J, the junction contained 1 base not matched to a gene. This CDR3 region has 15 residues. CDR3 sequence (DNA): TGTGCCAGCAGTGAGGACAGGGTCTCCTACAATGAGCAGTTCTTC. Residues: CASSEDRVSYNEQFF.

The rearrangement links TRBV19 to TRBJ2-7; 12 nucleotides align to TRBD2. V trimming: 9 bases; J trimming: 0 bases; junction bases outside the gene matches: 12. In germline, CDR1 is LNHDA, CDR2 SQIVND (reference sequence). The CDR3 runs 17 residues. The CDR3 nucleotides are TGTGCCAGCACAACTAGCGGGAGGCCTGCCCTCTCCTACGAGCAGTACTTC. This translates into CASTTSGRPALSYEQYF.

The chain is built from TRBV11-3 and TRBJ2-1; 8 nucleotides match TRBD2. Germline V lookup: CDR1 SGHNT, CDR2 YENEEA. V trimming: 5 bases; J trimming: 3 bases; junction bases outside the gene matches: 6. The CDR3 length is 15 residues. The CDR3, as DNA: TGTGCCAGCAGCCCTCGGACTAGCAGCTACAATGAGCAGTTCTTC. It codes for CASSPRTSSYNEQFF.

The V and J genes are TRBV9 and TRBJ2-1; 10 bases fit TRBD2. The CDR3 totals 18 residues. V dropped 4 bases and J dropped 0; count of bases not matched to a gene: 10. The germline gives CDR1 SGDLS, CDR2 YYNGEE. The CDR3 coding sequence is TGTGCCAGCAGCCGCCGATTAACTAGCGGGAACTCCTACAATGAGCAGTTCTTC. It codes for CASSRRLTSGNSYNEQFF. Full variable domain (rest looked up from reference TRBV9 and TRBJ2-1): DSGVTQTPKHLITATGQRVTLRCSPRSGDLSVYWYQQSLDQGLQFLIQYYNGEERAKGNILERFSAQQFPDLHSELNLSSLELGDSALYFCASSRRLTSGNSYNEQFFGPGTRLTVL.

Here the CDR3 reads CASSYYSGSAATNEKLFF. The CDR3 DNA follows: TGCGCCAGCAGCTACTACTCAGGGTCGGCTGCAACTAATGAAAAACTGTTTTTT. This chain joins TRBV5-1 and TRBJ1-4, with a possible D match to TRBD1 (5 bases). The V and J ends lost 3 bases and 0 bases respectively, with 18 bases between them. From germline, CDR1 is SGHRS and CDR2 YFSETQ. This CDR3 contains 18 residues.

The rearrangement uses TRBV28 and TRBJ1-2; TRBD1 is a possible D gene (6 bases). CDR1 is MDHEN and CDR2 is SYDVKM in the germline V gene. V was shortened by 6 bases and J by 4 bases, with 15 bases between the two germline ends. The length of the CDR3 is 14 residues. CDR3 nucleotides: TGTGCCAGCAGCTCCGGGACACAGATCTATGGCTACACCTTC. This codes for CASSSGTQIYGYTF.

This chain links TRBV15 with TRBJ1-1, with a tentative D call TRBD1 (5 bases). The V gene's germline CDR1 is LNHNV and CDR2 YYDKDF (reference sequence). The CDR3 sequence is 15 residues long. The V end lost 5 bases, the J end lost 1 base, and 14 bases lay between the germline ends. In DNA form, the CDR3 reads TGTGCCACCAGCGGAGGGCCTGACAGGAACACTGAAGCTTTCTTT. It yields the protein CATSGGPDRNTEAFF. The variable domain in full, completed from reference TRBV15 and TRBJ1-1, reads DAMVIQNPRYQVTQFGKPVTLSCSQTLNHNVMYWYQQKSSQAPKLLFHYYDKDFNNEADTPDNFQSRRPNTSFCFLDIRSPGLGDTAMYLCATSGGPDRNTEAFFGQGTRLTVV.

This clone was recorded only once. This chain uses TRBV6-2 or TRBV6-3 with TRBJ2-3; D possibly corresponds to TRBD1 (7 bases). V gave up 1 base and J gave up 2 bases, with 22 bases separating them. CDR1 is MNHEY, CDR2 SVGEGT, per germline. The CDR3 contains 19 residues. CDR3 in amino acids: CASSYWTGLKAGPTDTQYF. CDR3 coding DNA: TGTGCCAGCAGTTACTGGACAGGCCTGAAGGCGGGACCCACAGATACGCAGTATTTT.

With respect to this clone: At one boundary the junction diverges from the germline segment, which might be a read error. The chain employs TRBV6-2 or TRBV6-3 and TRBJ2-1; D is unclear. Germline assignment: CDR1 MNHEY and CDR2 SVGEGT. This CDR3 is built from 13 residues. CDR3 in amino acids: CASSYQSFNEQFF. The CDR3 DNA reads as TGTGCCAGCAGTTACCAGTCCTTCAATGAGCAGTTCTTC.

The rearrangement uses TRBV29-1 and TRBJ1-1; D might be TRBD1 (6 bases). Trimming took 6 bases from V and 0 from J, leaving 14 bases between them. The CDR3 sequence is 14 residues long. Germline V lookup: CDR1 SQVTM, CDR2 ANQGSEA. CDR3 nucleotides: TGCAGCGTAGACCAGACAGGACTGAACACTGAAGCTTTCTTT. It codes for CSVDQTGLNTEAFF.

CDR3 protein: CASSSRGDRPYEQYF. The CDR3 DNA sequence: TGTGCCAGCTCATCCCGTGGGGACAGGCCATACGAGCAGTACTTC. The chain joins TRBV18 to TRBJ2-7, with 8 bases matching TRBD1. This CDR3 has 15 residues. Unmatched junction bases numbered 10, after V lost 5 bases and J lost 4 bases. Germline V gives CDR1 KGHSH, CDR2 LQKENI.

The genes are TRBV18 and TRBJ2-1; TRBD2 agrees at 7 bases. This CDR3 is built from 15 residues. Germline V lookup: CDR1 KGHSH, CDR2 LQKENI. Trimming took 2 bases from V and 6 from J; bases not matched to a gene: 7. The CDR3 spells CASSPAGEIRNEQFF. CDR3 DNA sequence: TGTGCCAGCTCACCAGCGGGGGAGATTCGCAATGAGCAGTTCTTC.

This chain connects TRBV6-2 or TRBV6-3 to TRBJ2-5; D is unresolved. Looked up from germline, CDR1 is MNHEY and CDR2 is SVGEGT. The CDR3 runs to 14 residues. The V end was cut by 0 bases, the J end by 0 bases, with 5 bases between. The CDR3 protein is CASSYSSYQETQYF. Here the CDR3 DNA reads TGTGCCAGCAGTTACTCGAGCTACCAAGAGACCCAGTACTTC.

The chain uses TRBV7-2 and TRBJ1-5, with 8 bases that match TRBD1. Per germline, CDR1 SGHTA and CDR2 FQGNSA. Trimming removed 5 bases from V and 7 bases from J; junction bases left unmatched: 13. This CDR3 has 16 residues. The DNA for the CDR3 is TGTGCCAGCAGCACACTAGGAACAGGGGGTGGCCAGCCCCAGCATTTT. It codes for CASSTLGTGGGQPQHF.

The V gene is TRBV27, the J gene TRBJ1-1; 10 bases align to TRBD1. J lost 6 bases, V lost 5 bases, and 9 bases had no gene match. The germline CDR1 and CDR2 sequences are MNHEY and SMNVEV (reference sequence). The CDR3 has 15 amino acids. CDR3 region: CASSTRQGAISEAFF. CDR3 sequence (DNA): TGTGCCAGCAGTACACGACAGGGGGCGATATCTGAAGCTTTCTTT.

This chain uses TRBV7-2 with TRBJ2-7, with 7 positions matching TRBD2. Germline V gene sequence: CDR1 SGHTA, CDR2 FQGNSA. V was pared by 8 bases and J by 1 base, with 8 bases of the junction left unmatched. The CDR3 sequence is 14 residues long. CDR3 sequence: CASSRRGSSYEQYF. The CDR3, as DNA: TGTGCCAGCTCGCGGCGCGGGAGTTCCTACGAGCAGTACTTC. The full variable domain, in which reference TRBV7-2 and TRBJ2-7 provide the parts outside the CDR3, is GAGVSQSPSNKVTEKGKDVELRCDPISGHTALYWYRQSLGQGLEFLIYFQGNSAPDKSGLPSDRFSAERTGGSVSTLTIQRTQQEDSAVYLCASSRRGSSYEQYFGPGTRLTVT.

The V and J genes are TRBV29-1 and TRBJ2-5; possible D gene TRBD2, 6 bases. Germline V gene sequence: CDR1 SQVTM, CDR2 ANQGSEA. This CDR3 is built from 14 residues. Deletions cut 0 bases from V and 5 bases from J, with 13 bases between. CDR3 DNA: TGCAGCGTTGAAGACCCCGCGGGAAAGGAGACCCAGTACTTC. Translated, it gives CSVEDPAGKETQYF.